These T cell receptor beta chains were read from a single sample in a study of T cells in Graves' hyperthyroidism and ophthalmopathy. TCRdb fed the multiplex PCR reads into MiXCR, producing one record per CDR3 protein. The data contain 600,000 or so distinct CDR3 sequences, more than 45% of them seen just once; the ten biggest clones take up approximately 8.2%. Sequenced input: peripheral blood or thyroid tissue (not recorded which). The receptor source for this set is a woman between 18 and 29 years old with Graves' hyperthyroidism. The CDR3 runs from the conserved cysteine through the conserved F or W. D genes are given only for firm matches. Only some rows state a clone size, as once, few, many or a class for expanded clones.

>few|TRBJ1-5|-|TRBV4-3
TGCGCCAGCAGCCAAGACGGGGGGAGCAATCAGCCCCAGCATTTT
CASSQDGGSNQPQHF
>-|TRBJ2-7|TRBD2|TRBV5-4
TGTGCCAGCAAAATATGGACTAGCGGGAGTGACGAGCAGTACTTC
CASKIWTSGSDEQYF
>many|TRBJ2-5|-|TRBV7-6
TGTGCCAGCAGCTTAGTCTGGTCTGTAAGAGAGACCCAGTACTTC
CASSLVWSVRETQYF
>-|TRBJ2-7|-|TRBV7-9
TGTGCCAGCAGCTCCGTACAGGGCCGGTACTACGAGCAGTACTTC
CASSSVQGRYYEQYF
>few|TRBJ2-7|TRBD2|TRBV7-6
TGTGCCAGCAGCTTAGGGCTAGCGGGAACATCCTACGAGCAGTACTTC
CASSLGLAGTSYEQYF
>many|TRBJ2-5|-|TRBV10-3
TGTGCCATCAGTGTGAGTGTGAAAGAGACCCAGTACTTC
CAISVSVKETQYF
>many|TRBJ2-7|-|TRBV15
TGTGCCACCAGCCCAGACGTCCTCTCCTACGAGCAGTACTTC
CATSPDVLSYEQYF
>-|TRBJ1-1|-|TRBV29-1
TGCAGCGATACAAAAGGGGACACTGAAGCTTTCTTT
CSDTKGDTEAFF
>few|TRBJ1-1|TRBD1|TRBV9
TGTGCCAGCAGCCCGCAGGACAGGGGGCCTGAAGCTTTCTTT
CASSPQDRGPEAFF
>-|TRBJ1-4|-|TRBV2
TGTGCCAGCAGTTTTGCCCGGGGCGAAGAAAAACTGTTTTTT
CASSFARGEEKLFF
>many|TRBJ1-5|-|TRBV29-1
TGCAGCGTAGGGGACACCAATCAGCCCCAGCATTTT
CSVGDTNQPQHF
>-|TRBJ1-1|-|TRBV3-1
TGTGCCAGCAGCCATCTTTTTGGCACTGAAGCTTTCTTT
CASSHLFGTEAFF
>many|TRBJ2-7|-|TRBV20-1
TGCAGTGCTACAGAGCGGAGCAGGGCCGAGCAGTACTTC
CSATERSRAEQYF
>-|TRBJ1-4|-|TRBV7-2
TGTGCCAGCAGCCCGCAAACAGGGATTAATGAAAAACTGTTTTTT
CASSPQTGINEKLFF
>-|TRBJ2-5|-|TRBV4-1
TGCGCCAGCAGCCAAGAGGGGACGGGTGAGACCCAGCACTTC
CASSQEGTGETQHF
>-|TRBJ1-1|-|TRBV10-3
TGTGCCATCAGTGGGCGGGACACTGAAGCTTTCTTT
CAISGRDTEAFF
>many|TRBJ1-6|-|TRBV7-2
TGTGCCAGCAGCTTGACAGATCGGGCTACTTCACCCCTCCACTTT
CASSLTDRATSPLHF
>-|TRBJ1-1|-|TRBV25-1
TGTGCCAGCAGTGAGTATCTCGGCAGCAGGGAGAACACTGAAGCTTTCTTT
CASSEYLGSRENTEAFF
>-|TRBJ2-5|TRBD1|TRBV7-9
TGTGCCAGCAGCCAAACAGGGGTCCGTCAGCCCCAGTACTTC
CASSQTGVRQPQYF
>many|TRBJ1-5|-|TRBV2
TGTGCCAGCAGTGGCGGCAGGGGAGGGCAGCCCCAGCATTTT
CASSGGRGGQPQHF
>-|TRBJ2-1|-|TRBV6-6
TGTGCCAGCAGTTACTCGGACCGACGTGTTGAGCAGTTCTTC
CASSYSDRRVEQFF
>few|TRBJ1-4|-|TRBV7-8
TGTGCCAGCAGCAACCAGAGAAAGCCAGAAAAACTGTTTTTT
CASSNQRKPEKLFF
>-|TRBJ2-5|-|TRBV7-3
TGTGCCAGCAGCCAAGACTCTGGGGGCCACCAAGAGACCCAGTACTTC
CASSQDSGGHQETQYF
>-|TRBJ2-5|-|TRBV5-6
TGTGCCAGCAGCTTGGTGGACGAAGAGACCCAGTACTTC
CASSLVDEETQYF
>few|TRBJ2-2|TRBD1|TRBV19
TGTGCCAGTAGTGTTACAGGGGATACCGGGGAGCTGTTTTTT
CASSVTGDTGELFF
>many|TRBJ2-6|-|TRBV24-1
TGTGCCACCAGTGATTCCCCCGGGGCCAACGTCCTGACTTTC
CATSDSPGANVLTF
>many|TRBJ2-7|TRBD1|TRBV20-1
TGCAGTGCTAGCTTCGCGGACAGGGTGGACGAGCAGTACTTC
CSASFADRVDEQYF
>-|TRBJ1-4|TRBD1|TRBV20-1
TGCAGTGCTAGGGCACGGGACAGGGCTGGAAAACTGTTTTTT
CSARARDRAGKLFF
>many|TRBJ2-7|-|TRBV12-3/TRBV12-4
TGTGCCAGCAGTTACACTGGCTACGAGCAGTACTTC
CASSYTGYEQYF
>-|TRBJ2-7|-|TRBV24-1
TGTGCCACCAGTGATCCGGGGCGAGATGAGCAGTACTTC
CATSDPGRDEQYF
>-|TRBJ1-1|-|TRBV5-4
TGTGCCAGCAGCTTGGACCCCAGGGAGGGTGAAGCTTTCTTT
CASSLDPREGEAFF
>few|TRBJ2-7|-|TRBV7-6
TGTGCCAGCAGCTTATTAAGGGGTCCACTCTCCTACGAGCAGTACTTC
CASSLLRGPLSYEQYF
>-|TRBJ2-7|-|TRBV25-1
TGTGCCAGCACCGGGGACTCGAGCTACGAGCAGTACTTC
CASTGDSSYEQYF
>-|TRBJ1-2|-|TRBV25-1
TGTGCCAGTAGTATAAGGGCCGGGAATGGCTACACCTTC
CASSIRAGNGYTF
>-|TRBJ1-5|-|TRBV6-5
TGTGCCAGCAGTCCCGCCAGGGTGGGTCAGCCCCGGCATTTT
CASSPARVGQPRHF
>-|TRBJ2-3|TRBD1|TRBV29-1
TGCAGCGTATACAGGGGGTTCACAGATACGCAGTATTTT
CSVYRGFTDTQYF
>few|TRBJ1-1|-|TRBV19
TGTGCCAGTAGTATAGATTCGGGTTGGGTCACTGAAGCTTTCTTT
CASSIDSGWVTEAFF
>once|TRBJ2-5|TRBD2|TRBV27
TGTGCCAGCAGTTTATTTACTAGCGGGAGAGAGACCCAGTACTTC
CASSLFTSGRETQYF
>many|TRBJ1-2|-|TRBV5-5
TGTGCCAGCAGTACCTCGGCGGCTATGGTCGGCTACACCTTC
CASSTSAAMVGYTF
>-|TRBJ1-5|-|TRBV20-1
TGCAGTGCTAGAGTTGCCAGGGGTGGAAATCAGCCCCAGCATTTT
CSARVARGGNQPQHF
>-|TRBJ2-7|TRBD2|TRBV29-1
TGCAGCGTTCTCGGGGGACTAGCGGGACAGTACGAGCAGTACTTC
CSVLGGLAGQYEQYF
>many|TRBJ2-6|-|TRBV19
TGTGCCAGTAGCTACAGGGCCTCTGGGGCCAACGTCCTGACTTTC
CASSYRASGANVLTF
>many|TRBJ1-1|-|TRBV7-9
TGTGCCAGCAGCTTAGGTGGCGGGAGGGCTTTCTTT
CASSLGGGRAFF
>few|TRBJ1-2|TRBD1|TRBV7-2
TGTGCCAGCAGCAGGGGAGACAGGGACTATGGCTACACCTTC
CASSRGDRDYGYTF
>once|TRBJ1-1|-|TRBV2
TGTGCCAGCAAGGGGCCGGCTGAAGCTTTCTTT
CASKGPAEAFF
>-|TRBJ2-5|TRBD2|TRBV29-1
TGCAGCGTTGTCCCGGGACTAGCGCCCAAGGAGACCCAGTACTTC
CSVVPGLAPKETQYF
>-|TRBJ1-1|TRBD1|TRBV10-3
TGTGCCATCACCGAACAGGGGGACAACACTGAAGCTTTCTTT
CAITEQGDNTEAFF
>few|TRBJ1-1|-|TRBV20-1
TGCAGTGCTAGCGGCGGGACGAACAGGGCCACTGAAGCTTTCTTT
CSASGGTNRATEAFF
>few|TRBJ2-2|-|TRBV19
TGTGCCAGCACCAGGGCCGACACCGGGGAGCTGTTTTTT
CASTRADTGELFF
>-|TRBJ2-5|TRBD1|TRBV12-3/TRBV12-4
TGTGCCAGCAGTGACCCTAAAGGGGGCGTGGAGACCCAGTACTTC
CASSDPKGGVETQYF
>-|TRBJ2-7|-|TRBV15
TGTGCCACCAGCTTACACGGGAATCCCTCCTACGAGCAGTACTTC
CATSLHGNPSYEQYF